Shown below are 3 T cell receptor beta chains from a single sample sequenced in a study of early T cells in non-severe SARS-CoV-2 infection. TCRdb itself ran the 5' RACE reads through MiXCR, one entry per CDR3 protein. The sample includes 75,000 to 100,000 distinct CDR3 sequences, 15% to 20% of them seen just once. The sample comprised whole blood. These receptors came from an adult who was a healthcare worker with PCR-confirmed SARS-CoV-2 infection or an uninfected control (not recorded which).

At least ten counts were recorded for this clonotype. J is TRBJ1-5 and V is TRBV6-1; D gene unclear. Per the germline V gene, CDR1 is MNHNS and CDR2 is SASEGT. Trimming removed 2 bases at V and 0 bases at J, with 11 bases between. The CDR3 contains 16 residues. The CDR3 loop is CASSERDTDSNQPQHF. CDR3 DNA: TGTGCCAGCAGTGAACGAGATACCGATAGCAATCAGCCCCAGCATTTT.

The gene calls are TRBV7-2 and TRBJ2-7; TRBD2 agrees at 8 bases. The CDR3 extends over 14 amino acids. The trim removed 8 bases at V and 6 bases at J, leaving 12 bases unmatched. Germline CDR1 is SGHTA and CDR2 is FQGNSA. This chain's CDR3 is CASSSGSSSSEQYF. The CDR3 nucleotides are TGTGCCAGCTCAAGCGGGAGCTCTTCCAGCGAGCAGTACTTC.

V and J are TRBV28 and TRBJ2-1, with D perhaps TRBD1 (6 bases). The ends were cut back, 5 bases at V and 0 bases at J, with 14 bases in the middle. Germline CDR1 MDHEN, CDR2 SYDVKM. This CDR3 region has 16 residues. The CDR3 nucleotides are TGTGCCAGCAGTACCCCAGGGGCTAGCTCCTACAATGAGCAGTTCTTC. As protein: CASSTPGASSYNEQFF.